This TCR beta chain was captured in a study of shared clonotypes between healthy human individuals. V was clipped by 5 bases and J by 8 bases, with 21 bases between them. The CDR3 has 15 amino acids. Germline-derived CDR1 and CDR2 are SGHTA and FQGNSA. Regarding this clone: Its matching antigen is unknown.

In the study's own analysis: ImmunoSEQ gave junction-only sequences without quality scores, so filtering differed. Profiled with immunoSEQ multiplex PCR; TCRdb holds only in-frame clones, not every one. V and J calls and clone size are copied from that table; D and trimming were computed from the DNA. This sample has some 2.3 million clones, with approximately 93% found just once. Study results and limitations: Memory subsets generally showed smaller estimated richness than naive subsets did. Rarefaction exposed incomplete sorted-subset sequencing despite large depth.

Sequencing was done on a sample of naive CD4+ T cells from PBMCs. Subset meaning: CD45RA+ positively selected. The chain has TRBV7-2 and TRBJ1-1, with D maybe TRBD1 (6 bases). The sequence was obtained from a man aged 18-30 years in good health. Some clones in this sample may be carry-over from other donors' samples. CDR3 loop: CASSGGGRGRQEAFF. CDR3 in DNA: TGTGCCAGCAGCGGAGGGGGTCGAGGACGGCAAGAAGCTTTCTTT. Based on the CDR3 plus reference TRBV7-2 and TRBJ1-1, the full variable domain is GAGVSQSPSNKVTEKGKDVELRCDPISGHTALYWYRQSLGQGLEFLIYFQGNSAPDKSGLPSDRFSAERTGGSVSTLTIQRTQQEDSAVYLCASSGGGRGRQEAFFGQGTRLTVV.